This T cell receptor beta chain appears in the sequencing data of a study of blood T cell repertoires in COVID-19. Study overall: In each case, the material was cDNA or gDNA derived from T cells, B-cell-depleted T cells, or PBMCs.

Assay used: immunoSEQ multiplex PCR; TCRdb lists only in-frame clones, some missing. The sample has 310,000 or so clones; 80% to 90% are singletons. Germline lookup yields CDR1 SGDLS and CDR2 YYNGEE. Between the trimmed V and J ends, which lost 1 base and 3 bases, there was a span of 14 bases. The CDR3 runs 15 residues. The gene calls are TRBV9 and TRBJ2-7; D is possibly TRBD2 (6 bases). The receptor was derived from a young man with COVID-19, enrolled during active disease. Sequencing was done on a sample of peripheral blood. CDR3: CASSVTDGSYYEQYF. The CDR3, as DNA: TGTGCCAGCAGCGTAACCGACGGGAGCTACTACGAGCAGTACTTC. Supplemented by reference TRBV9 and TRBJ2-7, the full variable domain reads DSGVTQTPKHLITATGQRVTLRCSPRSGDLSVYWYQQSLDQGLQFLIQYYNGEERAKGNILERFSAQQFPDLHSELNLSSLELGDSALYFCASSVTDGSYYEQYFGPGTRLTVT.